The 15 T cell receptor beta chains presented below share a single source sample, sequenced in a study of blood T cell repertoires in COVID-19 (dated by TCRdb to 2020 to 2021). Receptor libraries were prepared by the immunoSEQ multiplex PCR assay. Held by TCRdb, this immuneACCESS table contains in-frame sequences only and omits some clones. Under half of the omission traces to an unresolved V gene where checked; the cause of the rest is unknown. A total of some 190,000 clones appear in this sample, 81% of them only once. The biggest ten clones account for about 11% of the sample. Source material: peripheral blood. These receptors all stem from a woman aged 40 to 50 with COVID-19, enrolled during active disease.

V gene TRBV11-3 combines with J gene TRBJ2-3, with TRBD2 identical over 7 bases. The CDR3 is made up of 15 amino acids. Trimming at V came to 3 bases and at J to 0 bases, leaving 3 bases not matched to a gene. The germline gives CDR1 SGHNT, CDR2 YENEEA. CDR3 sequence reads: CASSLGAGSTDTQYF. The CDR3 DNA reads as TGTGCCAGCAGCTTGGGAGCGGGGAGCACAGATACGCAGTATTTT.

The chain recombines TRBV11-2 with TRBJ2-7, with a tentative D call TRBD2 (7 bases). Between the trimmed V and J ends, which lost 6 bases and 3 bases, there was a span of 12 bases. Germline V gives CDR1 SGHAT, CDR2 FQNNGV. This CDR3 spans 13 amino acids. The CDR3 is CASRKGGSYEQYF. DNA of the CDR3: TGTGCCAGCAGAAAGGGGGGGAGCTACGAGCAGTACTTC.

The chain has TRBV19 and TRBJ1-1; TRBD1 matches at 7 bases. CDR1 and CDR2 (germline): LNHDA, SQIVND (reference sequence). V gave up 6 bases and J gave up 4 bases; unmatched junction bases: 8. The CDR3 has 14 residues. The CDR3 nucleotides read TGTGCCAGTAGGCCTGGACAGGCGGGCACTGAAGCTTTCTTT. Residues: CASRPGQAGTEAFF.

J is TRBJ2-4 and V is TRBV7-8, with 11 bases that match TRBD2. J was trimmed by 6 bases and V by 5 bases; bases with no gene match: 15. This CDR3 has 18 amino acids. Germline-derived CDR1 and CDR2 are SGHVS and FQNEAQ. CDR3 DNA: TGTGCCAGCAGCCCTACTAGCGGGGGCCCCTCGGGTGGAAACATTCAGTACTTC. It encodes CASSPTSGGPSGGNIQYF. The whole variable domain, filled in from reference TRBV7-8 and TRBJ2-4, reads GAGVSQSPRYKVAKRGQDVALRCDPISGHVSLFWYQQALGQGPEFLTYFQNEAQLDKSGLPSDRFFAERPEGSVSTLKIQRTQQEDSAVYLCASSPTSGGPSGGNIQYFGAGTRLSVL.

The genes are TRBV15 and TRBJ1-2; possibly TRBD1 for D (5 bases). The CDR3 contains 14 residues. From germline, CDR1 is LNHNV and CDR2 YYDKDF (reference sequence). The ends were cut back, 6 bases at V and 5 bases at J, with 16 bases in the middle. The CDR3 region is CATRPTGVAYGYTF. The CDR3 DNA sequence: TGTGCCACCAGACCTACGGGGGTGGCGTATGGCTACACCTTC.

This rearrangement joins TRBV7-2 to TRBJ1-2; unclear D gene. Trimming left V 5 bases short and J 8 bases short, with 9 bases between. Per the germline V gene, CDR1 is SGHTA and CDR2 is FQGNSA. The CDR3 consists of 11 residues. The CDR3 loop is CASSPLYGYTF. The CDR3 DNA sequence: TGTGCCAGCAGCCCCCTCTACGGCTACACCTTC.

The gene calls are TRBV19 and TRBJ1-1, with TRBD1 matching 11 bases. Germline CDR1 is LNHDA and CDR2 is SQIVND (reference sequence). V lost 5 bases to trimming and J lost 1 base; unmatched junction nucleotides: 3. The CDR3 has 15 amino acids. The CDR3 sequence: CASSQDRGQNTEAFF. CDR3 nucleotide sequence: TGTGCCAGTAGTCAGGACAGGGGGCAGAACACTGAAGCTTTCTTT.

The V call is TRBV4-1, the J call TRBJ1-1; perhaps TRBD1 as D (5 bases). Germline lookup yields CDR1 MGHRA and CDR2 YSYEKL. V was clipped by 4 bases and J by 6 bases, with 9 bases between them. CDR3 length equals 12 residues. Here the CDR3 reads CASSLRGAEAFF. Written as DNA, the CDR3 is TGCGCCAGCAGCCTACGGGGGGCTGAAGCTTTCTTT.

The chain joins TRBV5-5 to TRBJ2-7; 8 positions match TRBD1. Germline V lookup: CDR1 SGHKS, CDR2 YYEKEE (reference sequence). After removal of 6 bases from V and 8 bases from J, the junction contained 7 bases not matched to a gene. CDR3 size: 12 residues. CDR3 in amino acids: CASTQTGDKQYF. DNA of the CDR3: TGTGCCAGCACCCAGACAGGGGATAAGCAGTACTTC.

The gene calls are TRBV30 and TRBJ1-2; D possibly corresponds to TRBD1 (6 bases). Per the germline V gene, CDR1 is GTSNPN and CDR2 is SVGIG (reference sequence). Deletions cut 2 bases from V and 6 bases from J, with 19 bases between. The CDR3 sequence is 15 residues long. This CDR3 reads CAWSPTLTGIDGYTF. The DNA of the CDR3 is TGTGCCTGGAGTCCAACCCTTACAGGGATAGATGGCTACACCTTC.

The CDR3 loop reads CASSLTPRTEAFF. CDR3 DNA: TGTGCCAGCAGCCTAACCCCTCGGACTGAAGCTTTCTTT. The chain joins TRBV5-8 to TRBJ1-1; no definite D call. Germline V gene sequence: CDR1 SGHTS, CDR2 YDEGEE. This CDR3 is built from 13 residues. The V end was cut by 4 bases, the J end by 5 bases, with 12 bases between.

This clone was observed a single time. This sequence joins TRBV15 and TRBJ2-4, with 16 bases fitting TRBD2. Germline V gene sequence: CDR1 LNHNV, CDR2 YYDKDF (reference sequence). The trim removed 1 base at V and 0 bases at J, leaving 3 bases unmatched. This CDR3 has 19 amino acids. The CDR3 sequence: CATSRVGLAGGIAKNIQYF. The CDR3 DNA follows: TGTGCCACCAGCAGAGTGGGACTAGCGGGGGGGATAGCCAAAAACATTCAGTACTTC. Supplemented by reference TRBV15 and TRBJ2-4, the full variable domain reads DAMVIQNPRYQVTQFGKPVTLSCSQTLNHNVMYWYQQKSSQAPKLLFHYYDKDFNNEADTPDNFQSRRPNTSFCFLDIRSPGLGDTAMYLCATSRVGLAGGIAKNIQYFGAGTRLSVL.

The V gene is TRBV7-2, the J gene TRBJ1-1; D is uncertain. The CDR3 is made up of 15 amino acids. Germline CDR1 SGHTA, CDR2 FQGNSA. The V gene lost 2 bases and the J gene lost 0 bases, with 10 bases spanning the gap. This chain's CDR3 is CASSLIWPMNTEAFF. CDR3 nucleotides: TGTGCCAGCAGCTTAATCTGGCCGATGAACACTGAAGCTTTCTTT.

This clone was seen a few times. The chain is built from TRBV6-2 or TRBV6-3 and TRBJ2-7; TRBD2 aligns across 9 bases. Germline lookup yields CDR1 MNHEY and CDR2 SVGEGT. The CDR3 sequence is 15 residues long. V dropped 6 bases and J dropped 3; count of bases not matched to a gene: 9. CDR3 region: CASSHGIAGVYEQYF. The CDR3 DNA follows: TGTGCCAGCAGCCACGGGATAGCGGGAGTCTACGAGCAGTACTTC.

J is TRBJ2-5 and V is TRBV21-1; TRBD1, the table's D call, was not compared with the DNA. TRBV21-1 is given as a pseudogene. The CDR3 contains 14 residues. CDR3 loop: CASRFGQNGETQYF. The CDR3 nucleotides read TGTGCCAGCAGATTCGGACAGAACGGAGAGACCCAGTACTTC.